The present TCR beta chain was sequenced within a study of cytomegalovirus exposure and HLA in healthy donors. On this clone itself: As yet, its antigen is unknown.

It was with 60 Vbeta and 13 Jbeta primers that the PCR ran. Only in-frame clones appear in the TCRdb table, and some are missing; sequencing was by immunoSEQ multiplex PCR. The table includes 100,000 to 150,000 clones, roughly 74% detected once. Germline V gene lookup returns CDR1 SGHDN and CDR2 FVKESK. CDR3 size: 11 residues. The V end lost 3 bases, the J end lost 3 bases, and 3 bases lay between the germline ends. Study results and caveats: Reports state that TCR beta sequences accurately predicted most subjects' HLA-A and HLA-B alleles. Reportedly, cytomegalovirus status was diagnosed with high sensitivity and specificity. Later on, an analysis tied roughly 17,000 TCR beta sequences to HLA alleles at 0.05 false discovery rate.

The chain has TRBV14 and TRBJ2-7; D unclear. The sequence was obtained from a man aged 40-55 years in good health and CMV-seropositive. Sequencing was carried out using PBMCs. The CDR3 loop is CASSHSYEQYF. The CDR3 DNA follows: TGTGCCAGCAGCCACAGCTACGAGCAGTACTTC.